The 30 T cell receptor beta chains listed next were all sequenced from one sample in a study of blood T cells in healthy people across ages. Together with a sample-barcoded 5' primer, a J-beta primer mix was included in a second PCR lasting roughly 6 to 12 cycles. TCRdb independently ran MiXCR on the 5' RACE reads; one entry per CDR3 protein. The repertoire holds some 900,000 distinct CDR3 sequences, less than 35% seen once, with around 16% in the top ten. The sample taken for sequencing was blood. The receptors were sampled from a woman at least 80 years old in good health.

This clonotype was observed at least ten times. The chain has TRBV5-1 and TRBJ2-1; TRBD2 might be the D (5 bases). Germline V gene data show CDR1 as SGHRS and CDR2 as YFSETQ. The CDR3 has 15 residues. Trimming left V 5 bases short and J 5 bases short, with 17 bases between. CDR3 sequence reads: CASRRVATSHNEQFF. The CDR3 nucleotides are TGCGCCAGCAGGCGTGTAGCGACTTCCCACAATGAGCAGTTCTTC.

This clonotype was observed at least ten times. CDR3: CASSLEGRPYEQYF. As DNA, the CDR3 is TGTGCCAGCAGCTTGGAGGGGCGTCCCTACGAGCAGTACTTC. This rearrangement joins TRBV7-9 to TRBJ2-7, with D perhaps TRBD2 (6 bases). Per germline, CDR1 SEHNR and CDR2 FQNEAQ (reference sequence). The CDR3 extends over 14 amino acids. V was pared by 3 bases and J by 2 bases, with 11 bases between.

This clonotype was seen at least ten times. This may stem from a read error, because a much larger clone lies one nucleotide away. This chain links TRBV6-2 or TRBV6-3 with TRBJ2-7; 7 bases line up with TRBD1. The CDR3 covers 13 residues. Germline V gene lookup returns CDR1 MNHEY and CDR2 SVGEGT. With 2 bases clipped from V and 3 bases from J, the junction kept 1 base outside the gene matches. This CDR3 is CASSYDRDYEQYF. The CDR3, as DNA: TGTGCCAGCAGTTACGACAGGGACTACGAGCAGTACTTC.

This clonotype has at least ten counts. The chain combines TRBV5-5 with TRBJ2-3, with 10 positions matching TRBD2. Per the germline V gene, CDR1 is SGHKS and CDR2 is YYEKEE (reference sequence). Trimming at V came to 4 bases and at J to 1 base, leaving 6 bases not matched to a gene. The CDR3 is 16 amino acids. This CDR3 reads CASSPAGTSGTDTQYF. In DNA, the CDR3 is TGTGCCAGCAGCCCCGCGGGGACTAGCGGCACAGATACGCAGTATTTT.

This clonotype has at least ten counts. V gene TRBV5-1 combines with J gene TRBJ1-5; D might be TRBD1 (5 bases). This CDR3 comprises 14 residues. Germline V CDR1 and CDR2: SGHRS, YFSETQ. V lost 4 bases to trimming and J lost 3 bases, with 11 bases between them. The CDR3 region is CASSLGTLNQPQHF. DNA for the CDR3: TGCGCCAGCAGCCTCGGGACTCTCAATCAGCCCCAGCATTTT.

This clonotype was detected a few times. This may be a read error: a much more frequent sequence differs by one nucleotide. The J gene is TRBJ2-1, the V gene TRBV20-1; D is unresolved. The J call is uncertain, as TRBJ2-7 better fits the DNA end. The CDR3 consists of 15 residues. From germline, CDR1 is DFQATT and CDR2 SNEGSKA (reference sequence). The CDR3 region is CSASPSIGPYNEQYF. The DNA of the CDR3 is TGCAGTGCTAGCCCTTCTATCGGGCCCTACAATGAGCAGTACTTC.

The J gene is TRBJ1-2, the V gene TRBV29-1, with a weak D call TRBD1 (5 bases). V lost 4 bases to trimming and J lost 0 bases, with 12 bases between them. The CDR3 has 14 residues. Germline V lookup: CDR1 SQVTM, CDR2 ANQGSEA. The CDR3 is CSVALRGANYGYTF. CDR3 sequence (DNA): TGCAGCGTTGCCCTTAGGGGAGCTAACTATGGCTACACCTTC.

This clonotype showed up just a few times. The chain has TRBV3-1 and TRBJ2-3; 8 positions agree with TRBD1. The CDR3 totals 19 residues. From germline, CDR1 is LGHDT and CDR2 YNNKEL (reference sequence). Trimming at V came to 3 bases and at J to 1 base, leaving 15 bases not matched to a gene. This chain's CDR3 is CASSHRQGAARFRTDTQYF. DNA for the CDR3: TGTGCCAGCAGCCATCGGCAGGGGGCCGCACGTTTTCGCACAGATACGCAGTATTTT.

CDR3 nucleotide sequence: TGTGCCAGCAGCCAAGCACTACAGAGCTCCTACGAGCAGTACTTC. Encoded protein: CASSQALQSSYEQYF. V and J are TRBV7-7 and TRBJ2-7; D unresolved. Germline CDR1 is SSHAT and CDR2 is FNYEAQ (reference sequence). The V end lost 5 bases, the J end lost 0 bases, and 14 bases lay between the germline ends. The length of the CDR3 is 15 residues.

This clonotype was observed many times. CDR3 loop: CATSVDAWEGTDTQYF. CDR3 nucleotide sequence: TGTGCCACCAGTGTTGACGCTTGGGAGGGCACAGATACGCAGTATTTT. The chain couples TRBV24-1 to TRBJ2-3; tentative D call: TRBD2 (6 bases). V shed 5 bases and J shed 1 base, with 15 bases lying between them. Germline assignment: CDR1 KGHDR and CDR2 SFDVKD. The CDR3 consists of 16 residues.

A word on this clonotype: It may be a read error: a sequence one base away is much more abundant. The V call is TRBV5-1, the J call TRBJ2-1, with D hard to call. The germline V gene has CDR1 SGHRS and CDR2 YFSETQ. The CDR3 totals 15 residues. The CDR3 loop is CTSSLEGLRMEEQFF. The CDR3 DNA sequence: TGCACCAGCAGCTTGGAAGGCCTAAGGATGGAGGAGCAGTTCTTC.

This clonotype has more than one count but fewer than ten. This chain links TRBV7-6 with TRBJ1-6, with a tentative D call TRBD1 (6 bases). The V gene's germline CDR1 is SGHVS and CDR2 FNYEAQ. This CDR3 is 15 amino acids long. Trimming stripped 6 bases from V and 5 bases from J, with 14 bases between. CDR3 nucleotides: TGTGCCAGCAGTCCCCTGGGACAACATAATTCACCCCTCCACTTT. Residues: CASSPLGQHNSPLHF.

The CDR3: CASSRPSGGGAKNIQYF. CDR3 in DNA: TGTGCCAGCAGCCGTCCCTCGGGCGGGGGGGCCAAAAACATTCAGTACTTC. This chain links TRBV6-6 with TRBJ2-4, with 8 bases identical to TRBD2. V lost 6 bases, J lost 1 base, and 11 bases stayed unmatched. Germline CDR1 and CDR2: MNHNY and SVGAGI (reference sequence). This CDR3 contains 17 residues.

As for this clonotype: A much bigger clone sits one base away, suggesting this may be a read error. This chain connects TRBV12-3 or TRBV12-4 to TRBJ2-1; maybe TRBD2 (5 bases). The V gene lost 5 bases and the J gene lost 10 bases, with 18 bases spanning the gap. The CDR3 length is 14 residues. CDR3 sequence (DNA): TGTGCCAGCAGTATGAGGACTTCAACCTACGAGCAGTTCTTC. This gives the protein CASSMRTSTYEQFF.

Comment on this clonotype: This clone may be a read error of a much larger clone one base away. The V gene is TRBV11-2, the J gene TRBJ2-5, with D possibly matching TRBD2 (5 bases). CDR3 length: 14 amino acids. Germline CDR1 SGHAT, CDR2 FQNNGV. The CDR3 DNA reads TGTGTCAGCAGCTTAGATGAGGTCTGGGGAGCCCAGTACTTC. This encodes CVSSLDEVWGAQYF.

The chain is built from TRBV30 and TRBJ1-4, with TRBD1 matching 7 bases. The V and J ends lost 1 base and 5 bases, in that order; junction bases with no gene match: 7. CDR1 is GTSNPN, CDR2 SVGIG, per germline (reference sequence). The length of the CDR3 is 15 residues. In DNA form, the CDR3 reads TGTGCCTGGAGTGCCAGGGGGGCAGTAAATGAAAAACTGTTTTTT. Translating gives CAWSARGAVNEKLFF.

As for this clonotype: Since a much larger clone is just one base distant, this may be a read error. The chain employs TRBV28 and TRBJ2-5; 7 bases are shared with TRBD1. Germline V lookup: CDR1 MDHEN, CDR2 SYDVKM. The CDR3 has 12 amino acids. V lost 3 bases, J lost 11 bases, and 6 bases stayed unmatched. CDR3 DNA sequence: TGTGCCAGCAGTTTTACGGGCAGGGGGCAGTACTTC. This sequence encodes CASSFTGRGQYF.

The chain carries TRBV18 and TRBJ2-7; 7 bases fit TRBD1. The length of the CDR3 is 15 residues. V was pared by 4 bases and J by 2 bases, with 8 bases of the junction left unmatched. The germline CDR1 and CDR2 sequences are KGHSH and LQKENI. The CDR3 region is CASSREQGWPYEQYF. The CDR3 DNA reads TGTGCCAGCTCACGAGAACAGGGGTGGCCCTACGAGCAGTACTTC. The variable domain in full, completed from reference TRBV18 and TRBJ2-7, reads NAGVMQNPRHLVRRRGQEARLRCSPMKGHSHVYWYRQLPEEGLKFMVYLQKENIIDESGMPKERFSAEFPKEGPSILRIQQVVRGDSAAYFCASSREQGWPYEQYFGPGTRLTVT.

This sequence joins TRBV20-1 and TRBJ1-5, with 10 bases fitting TRBD1. The germline V gene encodes CDR1 DFQATT and CDR2 SNEGSKA (reference sequence). J lost 5 bases, V lost 0 bases, and 4 bases had no gene match. This CDR3 comprises 15 residues. The CDR3 loop reads CSARDRDRGYQPQHF. The CDR3 DNA reads as TGCAGTGCTAGAGATCGGGACAGGGGTTATCAGCCCCAGCATTTT.

To note about this clonotype: A clone one base away is much larger, so this may be a read error. The rearrangement uses TRBV12-3 or TRBV12-4 and TRBJ1-1; D is perhaps TRBD1 (5 bases). The CDR3 is 15 amino acids. The ends were cut back, 5 bases at V and 5 bases at J, with 18 bases in the middle. The CDR3 protein is CASSPSGKGVTEAFF. The DNA for the CDR3 is TGTGCCAGCAGTCCCTCGGGGAAAGGGGTGACTGAAGCTTTCTTT.

J is TRBJ1-5 and V is TRBV6-2 or TRBV6-3; D is unclear. Trimming left V 6 bases short and J 0 bases short, with 9 bases between. The CDR3 length is 14 residues. Germline V gene data show CDR1 as MNHEY and CDR2 as SVGEGT. CDR3 residues: CASSPAVSNQPQHF. The CDR3, as DNA: TGTGCCAGCAGCCCGGCCGTTAGCAATCAGCCCCAGCATTTT.

DNA for the CDR3: TGTGCCAGCAGGGGCTCTTGGCCCCAGCATTTT. The encoded protein is CASRGSWPQHF. The gene calls are TRBV6-2 or TRBV6-3 and TRBJ1-5, with D unresolved. The CDR3 contains 11 residues. V was clipped by 6 bases and J by 9 bases, with 9 bases between them. The germline gives CDR1 MNHEY, CDR2 SVGEGT.

V is TRBV20-1 and J is TRBJ1-2; 10 bases align to TRBD1. Germline CDR1 reads DFQATT; CDR2 reads SNEGSKA (reference sequence). V lost 3 bases and J lost 5; bases outside the gene matches: 6. This CDR3 contains 14 residues. The CDR3 region is CSASGGQGKYGYTF. For the CDR3, the DNA is TGCAGTGCTAGCGGGGGACAGGGGAAATATGGCTACACCTTC.

A note on this clonotype: A much more abundant neighbour one base away suggests this may be a read error. This chain links TRBV4-3 with TRBJ2-7; perhaps TRBD1 as D (5 bases). There are 18 residues in the CDR3. Germline CDR1 LGHNA, CDR2 YSLEER. V was clipped by 1 base and J by 1 base, with 20 bases between them. The CDR3 is CASSQASGNWGGSYEQYF. In nucleotides, the CDR3 is TGCGCCAGCAGCCAAGCTTCTGGGAACTGGGGCGGTTCCTACGAGCAGTACTTC.

V usage is TRBV7-8 and J usage is TRBJ2-7, with D hard to call. V lost 5 bases, J lost 4 bases, and 18 bases lay in between. This CDR3 region has 15 residues. From germline, CDR1 is SGHVS and CDR2 FQNEAQ. The CDR3 is CASSIPERSFYEQYF. The CDR3 DNA is TGTGCCAGCAGCATCCCGGAGAGGTCCTTTTACGAGCAGTACTTC. Complete variable domain (other parts from reference TRBV7-8 and TRBJ2-7): GAGVSQSPRYKVAKRGQDVALRCDPISGHVSLFWYQQALGQGPEFLTYFQNEAQLDKSGLPSDRFFAERPEGSVSTLKIQRTQQEDSAVYLCASSIPERSFYEQYFGPGTRLTVT.

This clonotype turned up a few times. A much larger clone lies a single base off, so this may be a read error. This chain joins TRBV7-9 and TRBJ2-5; D is ambiguous. Germline V CDR1 and CDR2: SEHNR, FQNEAQ (reference sequence). Trimming took 2 bases from V and 0 from J, leaving 13 bases between them. The CDR3 totals 16 residues. CDR3 in amino acids: CASSLPMEGYQETQYF. CDR3 sequence (DNA): TGTGCCAGCAGCTTACCAATGGAAGGGTACCAAGAGACCCAGTACTTC.

This rearrangement joins TRBV6-2 or TRBV6-3 to TRBJ1-4, with a weak D call TRBD1 (5 bases). Germline loops: CDR1 MNHEY, CDR2 SVGEGT. V dropped 7 bases and J dropped 8 bases, with 14 bases sitting between them. The CDR3 sequence is 13 residues long. DNA for the CDR3: TGTGCCAGCATCGGGACCGTGGGAGAAAAACTGTTTTTT. As protein: CASIGTVGEKLFF.

In its sample, this clonotype was seen a few times. The V call is TRBV27, the J call TRBJ2-2, with 9 bases identical to TRBD1. Germline assignment: CDR1 MNHEY and CDR2 SMNVEV (reference sequence). Trimming took 6 bases from V and 1 from J; bases not matched to a gene: 3. The CDR3 totals 15 residues. CDR3 region: CASRYRGQNTGELFF. Written as DNA, the CDR3 is TGTGCCAGCAGGTACAGGGGGCAGAACACCGGGGAGCTGTTTTTT.

This clonotype came up many times. The genes are TRBV7-2 and TRBJ1-2; a possible D gene is TRBD1 (6 bases). V was pared by 5 bases and J by 6 bases, with 13 bases between. The CDR3 runs to 13 residues. CDR1 is SGHTA, CDR2 FQGNSA, per germline. DNA for the CDR3: TGTGCCAGCAGCCCGGACAGCCCAAATGGCTACACCTTC. This codes for CASSPDSPNGYTF.

This clonotype occurred many times. This chain uses TRBV7-9 with TRBJ1-1; no reliable D call. V shed 2 bases and J shed 2 bases, with 3 bases lying between them. The CDR3 sequence is 12 residues long. Germline V CDR1 and CDR2: SEHNR, FQNEAQ (reference sequence). For the CDR3, the DNA is TGTGCCAGCAGCTTATTCAACACTGAAGCTTTCTTT. Its translation: CASSLFNTEAFF.